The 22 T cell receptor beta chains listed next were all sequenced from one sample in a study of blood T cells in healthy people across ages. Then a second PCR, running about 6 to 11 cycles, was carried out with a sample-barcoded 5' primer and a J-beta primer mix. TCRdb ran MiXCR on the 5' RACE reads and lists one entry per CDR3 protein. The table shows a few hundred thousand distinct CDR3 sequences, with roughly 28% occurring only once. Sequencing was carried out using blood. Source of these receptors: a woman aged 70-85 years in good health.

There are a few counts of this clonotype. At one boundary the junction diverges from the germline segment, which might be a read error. The CDR3 region has the DNA TGTGCCAGCAGATATCAGTCCTTC. Protein: CASRYQSF. The chain has TRBV2 and TRBJ2-1; D remains unclear. Looked up from germline, CDR1 is SNHLY and CDR2 is FYNNEI. This CDR3 comprises 8 residues.

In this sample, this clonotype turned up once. CDR3 sequence (DNA): TGTGCCAGCAGCAAATCGACAGTTAACTATGGCTACACCTTC. It codes for CASSKSTVNYGYTF. The chain is built from TRBV5-6 and TRBJ1-2, with a tentative D call TRBD1 (5 bases). Deletions cut 4 bases from V and 1 base from J, with 11 bases between. The CDR3 sequence is 14 residues long. Germline V CDR1 and CDR2: SGHDT, YYEEEE.

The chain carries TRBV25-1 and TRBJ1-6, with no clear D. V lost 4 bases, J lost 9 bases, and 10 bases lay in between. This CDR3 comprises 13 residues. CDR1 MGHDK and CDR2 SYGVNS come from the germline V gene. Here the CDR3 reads CASSGRETSPLHF. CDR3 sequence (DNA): TGTGCCAGCAGTGGGCGGGAGACTTCACCCCTCCACTTT.

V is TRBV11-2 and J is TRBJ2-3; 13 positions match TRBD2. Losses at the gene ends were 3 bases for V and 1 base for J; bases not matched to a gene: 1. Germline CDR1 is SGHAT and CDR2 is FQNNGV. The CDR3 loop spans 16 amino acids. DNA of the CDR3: TGTGCCAGCAGCTTTGGACTAGCGGGGGGCACAGATACGCAGTATTTT. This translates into CASSFGLAGGTDTQYF.

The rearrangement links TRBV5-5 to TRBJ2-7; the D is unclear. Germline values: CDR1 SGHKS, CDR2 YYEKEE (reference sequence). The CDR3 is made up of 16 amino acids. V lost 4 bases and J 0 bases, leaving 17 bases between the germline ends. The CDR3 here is CASSRDVTASSYEQYF. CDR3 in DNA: TGTGCCAGCAGCCGAGACGTTACAGCTAGCTCCTACGAGCAGTACTTC.

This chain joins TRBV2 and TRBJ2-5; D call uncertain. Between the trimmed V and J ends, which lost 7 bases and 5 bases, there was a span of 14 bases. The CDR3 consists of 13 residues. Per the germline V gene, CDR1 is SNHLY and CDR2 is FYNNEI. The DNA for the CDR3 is TGTGCCAGCAATATCCAGCGCCTGGAGACCCAGTACTTC. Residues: CASNIQRLETQYF.

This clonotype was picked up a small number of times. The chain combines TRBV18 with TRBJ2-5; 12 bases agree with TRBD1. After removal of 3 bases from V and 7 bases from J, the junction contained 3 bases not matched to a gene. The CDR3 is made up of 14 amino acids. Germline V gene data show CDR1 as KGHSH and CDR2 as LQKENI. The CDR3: CASSPGQGATTQYF. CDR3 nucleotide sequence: TGTGCCAGCTCACCGGGACAGGGGGCTACGACCCAGTACTTC.

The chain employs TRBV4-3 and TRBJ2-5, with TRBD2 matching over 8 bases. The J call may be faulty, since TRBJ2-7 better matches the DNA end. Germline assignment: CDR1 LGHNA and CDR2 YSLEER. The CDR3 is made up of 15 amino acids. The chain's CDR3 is CASSQEAGAYYEQYF. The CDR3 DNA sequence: TGCGCCAGCAGCCAAGAAGCGGGGGCGTACTACGAGCAGTACTTC.

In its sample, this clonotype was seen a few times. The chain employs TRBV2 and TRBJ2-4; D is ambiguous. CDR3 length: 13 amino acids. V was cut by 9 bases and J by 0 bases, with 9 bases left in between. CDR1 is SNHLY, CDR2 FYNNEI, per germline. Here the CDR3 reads CASGLGAKNIQYF. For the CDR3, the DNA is TGTGCCAGTGGGTTAGGAGCCAAAAACATTCAGTACTTC.

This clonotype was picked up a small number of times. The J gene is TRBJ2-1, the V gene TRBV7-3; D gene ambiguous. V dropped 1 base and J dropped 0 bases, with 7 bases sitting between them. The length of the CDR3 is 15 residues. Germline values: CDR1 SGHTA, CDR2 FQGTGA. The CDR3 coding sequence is TGTGCCAGCAGCTTAATGATGAGCTCCTACAATGAGCAGTTCTTC. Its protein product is CASSLMMSSYNEQFF.

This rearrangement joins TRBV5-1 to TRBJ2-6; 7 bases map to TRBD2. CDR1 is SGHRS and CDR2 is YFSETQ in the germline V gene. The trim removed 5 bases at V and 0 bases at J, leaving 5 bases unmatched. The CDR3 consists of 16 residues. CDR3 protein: CASRSGARSGANVLTF. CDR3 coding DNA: TGCGCCAGCAGGAGCGGGGCCCGCTCTGGGGCCAACGTCCTGACTTTC.

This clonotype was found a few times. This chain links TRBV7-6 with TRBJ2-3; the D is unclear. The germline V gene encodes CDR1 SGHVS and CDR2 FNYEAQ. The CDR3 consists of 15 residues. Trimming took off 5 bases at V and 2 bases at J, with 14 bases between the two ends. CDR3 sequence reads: CASSHSRKYTDTQYF. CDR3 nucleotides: TGTGCCAGCAGCCACTCTCGGAAGTACACAGATACGCAGTATTTT. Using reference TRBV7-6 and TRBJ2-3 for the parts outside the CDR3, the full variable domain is GAGVSQSPRYKVTKRGQDVALRCDPISGHVSLYWYRQALGQGPEFLTYFNYEAQQDKSGLPNDRFSAERPEGSISTLTIQRTEQRDSAMYRCASSHSRKYTDTQYFGPGTRLTVL.

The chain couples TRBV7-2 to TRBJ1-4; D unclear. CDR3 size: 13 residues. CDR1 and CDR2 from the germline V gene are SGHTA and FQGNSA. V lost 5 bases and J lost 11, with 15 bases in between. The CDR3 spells CASSETLQRKLFF. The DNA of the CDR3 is TGTGCCAGCAGCGAAACTCTACAGAGGAAACTGTTTTTT.

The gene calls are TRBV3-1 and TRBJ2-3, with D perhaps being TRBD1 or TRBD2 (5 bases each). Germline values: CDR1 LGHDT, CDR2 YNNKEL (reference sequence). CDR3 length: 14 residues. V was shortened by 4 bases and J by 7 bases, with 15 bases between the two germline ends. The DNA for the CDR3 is TGTGCCAGCAGCCTGGGGGAAGGAGGAAATACGCAGTATTTT. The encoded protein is CASSLGEGGNTQYF.

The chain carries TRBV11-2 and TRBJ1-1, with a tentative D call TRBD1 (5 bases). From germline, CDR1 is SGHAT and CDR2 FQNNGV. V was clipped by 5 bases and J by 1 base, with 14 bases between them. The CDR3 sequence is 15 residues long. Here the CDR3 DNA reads TGTGCCAGCAGCGCCCAGACAGTTCAGAACACTGAAGCTTTCTTT. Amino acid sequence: CASSAQTVQNTEAFF.

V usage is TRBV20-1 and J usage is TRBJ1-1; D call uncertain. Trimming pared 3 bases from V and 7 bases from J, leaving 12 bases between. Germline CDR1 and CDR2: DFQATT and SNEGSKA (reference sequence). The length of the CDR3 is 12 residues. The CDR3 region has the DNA TGCAGTGCTAGCCGTCGGTCCAATGAAGCTTTCTTT. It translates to CSASRRSNEAFF.

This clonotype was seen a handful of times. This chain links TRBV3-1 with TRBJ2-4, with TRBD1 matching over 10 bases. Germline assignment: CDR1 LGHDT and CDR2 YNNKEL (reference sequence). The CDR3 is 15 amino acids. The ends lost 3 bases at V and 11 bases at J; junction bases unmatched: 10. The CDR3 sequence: CASSHGGTGVWVQYF. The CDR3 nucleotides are TGTGCCAGCAGCCACGGCGGGACAGGGGTTTGGGTTCAGTACTTC.

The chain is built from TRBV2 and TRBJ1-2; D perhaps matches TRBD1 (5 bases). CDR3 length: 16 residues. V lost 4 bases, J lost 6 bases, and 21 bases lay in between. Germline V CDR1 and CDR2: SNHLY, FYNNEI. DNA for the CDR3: TGTGCCAGCAGTGCTGTACATGGTAGAGGGGATCATGGCTACACCTTC. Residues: CASSAVHGRGDHGYTF.

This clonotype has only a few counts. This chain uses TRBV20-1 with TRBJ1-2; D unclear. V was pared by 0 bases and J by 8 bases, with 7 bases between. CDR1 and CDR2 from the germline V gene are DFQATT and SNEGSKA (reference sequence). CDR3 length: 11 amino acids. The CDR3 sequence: CSARDEKGYTF. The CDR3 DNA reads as TGCAGTGCTAGAGATGAAAAGGGCTACACCTTC.

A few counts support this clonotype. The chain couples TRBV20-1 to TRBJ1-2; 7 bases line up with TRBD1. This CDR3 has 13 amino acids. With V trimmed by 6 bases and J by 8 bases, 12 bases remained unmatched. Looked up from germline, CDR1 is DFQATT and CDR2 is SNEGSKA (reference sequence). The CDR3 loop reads CSAYRTGRGGYTF. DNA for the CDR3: TGCAGTGCCTATAGGACAGGACGAGGGGGCTACACCTTC.

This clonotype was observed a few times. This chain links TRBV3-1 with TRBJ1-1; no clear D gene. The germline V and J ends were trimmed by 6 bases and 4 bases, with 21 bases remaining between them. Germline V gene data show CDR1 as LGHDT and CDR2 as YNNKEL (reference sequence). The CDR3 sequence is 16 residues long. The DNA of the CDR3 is TGTGCCAGCAGTCGCGGCAACTGGCGGTGGGGCACTGAAGCTTTCTTT. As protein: CASSRGNWRWGTEAFF.

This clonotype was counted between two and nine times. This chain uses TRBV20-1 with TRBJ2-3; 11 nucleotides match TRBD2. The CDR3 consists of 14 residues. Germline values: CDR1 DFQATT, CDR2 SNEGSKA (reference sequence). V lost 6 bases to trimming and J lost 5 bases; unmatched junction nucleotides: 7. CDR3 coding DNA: TGCAGTGCCAGATCTAGCGGGGGGAAAGATACGCAGTATTTT. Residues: CSARSSGGKDTQYF.